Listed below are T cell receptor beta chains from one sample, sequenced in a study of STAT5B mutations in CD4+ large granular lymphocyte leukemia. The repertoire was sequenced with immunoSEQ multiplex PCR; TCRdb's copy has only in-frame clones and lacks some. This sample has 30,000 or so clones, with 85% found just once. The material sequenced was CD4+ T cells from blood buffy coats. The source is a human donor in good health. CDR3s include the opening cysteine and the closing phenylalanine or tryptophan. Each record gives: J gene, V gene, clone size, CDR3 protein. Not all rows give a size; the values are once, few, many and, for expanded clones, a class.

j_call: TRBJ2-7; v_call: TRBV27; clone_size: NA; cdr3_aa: CASTGTASYEQYF
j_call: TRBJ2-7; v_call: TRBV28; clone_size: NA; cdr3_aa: CASSPGKPEQYF
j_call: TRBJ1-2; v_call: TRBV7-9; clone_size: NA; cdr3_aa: CASSSQDLGPFYGYTF
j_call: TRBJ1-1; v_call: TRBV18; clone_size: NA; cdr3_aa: CASSEQTNTEAFF
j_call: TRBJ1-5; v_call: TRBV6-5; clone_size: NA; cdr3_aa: CASRGTGYSNQPQHF
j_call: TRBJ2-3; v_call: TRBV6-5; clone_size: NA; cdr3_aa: CASSLQGAGADTQYF
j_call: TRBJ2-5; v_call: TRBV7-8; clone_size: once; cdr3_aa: CASSLSETQYF
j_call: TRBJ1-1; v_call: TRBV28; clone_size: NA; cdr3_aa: CASTRGNTEAFF
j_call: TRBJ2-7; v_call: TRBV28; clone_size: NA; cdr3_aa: CASSLSSYEQYF
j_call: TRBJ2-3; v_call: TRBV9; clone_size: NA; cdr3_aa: CASSTPFGADTDTQYF
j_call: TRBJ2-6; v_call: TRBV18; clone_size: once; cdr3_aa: CASSQQKGSGANVLTF
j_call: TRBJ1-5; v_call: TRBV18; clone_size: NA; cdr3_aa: CASSPGQGAYQPQHF
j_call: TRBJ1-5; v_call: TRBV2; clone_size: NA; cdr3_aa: CASSETGSNQPQHF
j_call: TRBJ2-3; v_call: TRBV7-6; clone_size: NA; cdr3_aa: CASSLASLAGGRTDTQYF
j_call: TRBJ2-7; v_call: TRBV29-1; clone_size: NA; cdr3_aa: CSAGTGLAEQYF
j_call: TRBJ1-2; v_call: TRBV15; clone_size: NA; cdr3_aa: CATSRGPGGDVGGYTF